This T cell receptor (beta chain) was sequenced for a study of OX40 agonist ivuxolimab in advanced cancers. Study at large: The patients' treatment was ivuxolimab, an agonistic anti-OX40 (CD134) antibody. Partial response was recorded in three patients: one hepatocellular carcinoma and two cutaneous melanoma cases.

The study's findings and limits: At 0.1 to 3.0 mg/kg, CD4+ and CD8+ blood T cells expanded clonally by week 6.

This CDR3 region has 15 residues. V was clipped by 5 bases and J by 1 base, with 15 bases between them. CDR1 is LNHDA, CDR2 SQIVND, per germline (reference sequence). Profiled with immunoSEQ multiplex PCR; TCRdb holds only in-frame clones, not every one. Of about 43,000 clones listed, around nine tenths are singletons. A note on this clone: Its cognate antigen is unknown.

The chain uses TRBV19 and TRBJ2-7; a weak D match, TRBD1 (5 bases). The sequence derives from an adult with an advanced solid tumor such as melanoma, head and neck, liver or kidney cancer. This sample comprised CD4+ or CD8+ T cells sorted from blood, obtained in a trial of the OX40 agonist ivuxolimab. DNA for the CDR3: TGTGCCAGTAGTCAGGGTAGGGGATCTTCCTACGAGCAGTACTTC. This gives the protein CASSQGRGSSYEQYF.